This T cell receptor beta chain came from a study of tissue T cells after allogeneic stem cell transplantation. Notes on the study in general: Within patients, tissue anatomy strongly shaped TCR repertoire composition.

Comments on this clone: Its antigen remains unknown. Genes here carry mouse names. The read ends 1 residue early relative to the CDR3; the germline J gene fills the gap.

Germline V gene sequence: CDR1 KGHPV, CDR2 FQNQEV (reference sequence). Trimming pared 4 bases from V and 0 bases from J, leaving 4 bases between. This CDR3 has 14 amino acids. Noted time point: mouse harvest day 7 after allogeneic transplant. Tail vein injection delivered 10^7 T-cell-depleted bone marrow cells and 10^6 splenic CD5+ T cells. TCRdb keeps only in-frame clones here, not all; method: immunoSEQ multiplex PCR. The top ten clones hold roughly 2% of a sample with almost 8,500 clones, under 55% of them seen once. The genes are TRBV26 and TRBJ1-6, with D hard to call. TRBJ1-6 is marked as an open reading frame, function uncertain. This clonotype originated in a female BALB/c mouse given C57BL/6 T cells with graft-versus-host disease after an allogeneic hematopoietic cell transplant. The sample was skin. The DNA read from the CDR3 is TGTGCCAGCAGTCCTTATTCCTATAATTCGCCCCTCTAC. Encoded protein: CASSPYSYNSPLY. The full CDR3 sequence reads CASSPYSYNSPLYF.